This is a list of T cell receptor beta chains from one sample in a study of shared clonotypes between healthy human individuals. TCRdb's copy holds only in-frame clones and misses some; the assay was immunoSEQ multiplex PCR. The table has about 800,000 clones, roughly 96% seen once. The sequenced sample consisted of naive CD8+ T cells sorted from blood. These receptors were obtained from a man between 25 and 39 years old in good health. Both conserved end residues are part of each CDR3. The order of the fields is D gene, clone size, V gene, J gene, CDR3 protein, CDR3 DNA. The D gene is left open where the match is weak. A row's size may be missing; if present it is once, few, many or a size class.

D gene: -; clone size: -; V gene: TRBV5-6; J gene: TRBJ1-1; CDR3 protein: CASSLSWMGEGYTEAFF; CDR3 DNA: TGTGCCAGCAGCTTGAGCTGGATGGGGGAGGGGTACACTGAAGCTTTCTTT
D gene: TRBD1; clone size: -; V gene: TRBV7-9; J gene: TRBJ1-1; CDR3 protein: CASSARQGHLKAFF; CDR3 DNA: TGTGCCAGCAGCGCCAGACAGGGCCACCTTAAAGCTTTCTTT
D gene: TRBD1; clone size: -; V gene: TRBV6-1; J gene: TRBJ2-7; CDR3 protein: CASSEESTGYYEQYF; CDR3 DNA: TGTGCCAGCAGTGAAGAATCGACAGGGTACTACGAGCAGTACTTC
D gene: TRBD2; clone size: -; V gene: TRBV11-2; J gene: TRBJ2-5; CDR3 protein: CASSLDGLAGGVGQETQYF; CDR3 DNA: TGTGCCAGCAGCTTAGATGGTCTAGCGGGAGGAGTAGGCCAAGAGACCCAGTACTTC
D gene: -; clone size: few; V gene: TRBV6-1; J gene: TRBJ2-5; CDR3 protein: CASSVYRAEETQYF; CDR3 DNA: TGTGCCAGCAGTGTTTACAGGGCGGAGGAGACCCAGTACTTC
D gene: TRBD2; clone size: -; V gene: TRBV29-1; J gene: TRBJ2-5; CDR3 protein: CSVELHGTNQETQYF; CDR3 DNA: TGCAGCGTTGAACTGCATGGGACTAACCAAGAGACCCAGTACTTC
D gene: -; clone size: -; V gene: TRBV14; J gene: TRBJ2-5; CDR3 protein: CASSHEHGLKETQYF; CDR3 DNA: TGTGCCAGCAGCCATGAGCATGGACTTAAGGAGACCCAGTACTTC
D gene: -; clone size: -; V gene: TRBV28; J gene: TRBJ2-7; CDR3 protein: CASSLPRTYEQYF; CDR3 DNA: TGTGCCAGCAGTTTACCCCGTACCTACGAGCAGTACTTC
D gene: TRBD1; clone size: few; V gene: TRBV9; J gene: TRBJ2-3; CDR3 protein: CASSGQGATSTDTQYF; CDR3 DNA: TGTGCCAGCAGCGGACAGGGGGCCACTAGCACAGATACGCAGTATTTT
D gene: -; clone size: once; V gene: TRBV27; J gene: TRBJ1-5; CDR3 protein: CASSPLGGSNQPQHF; CDR3 DNA: TGTGCCAGCAGTCCCCTGGGGGGGAGCAATCAGCCCCAGCATTTT
D gene: -; clone size: once; V gene: TRBV11-2; J gene: TRBJ2-7; CDR3 protein: CASSLGAGPYEQYF; CDR3 DNA: TGTGCCAGCAGCTTAGGGGCAGGGCCCTACGAGCAGTACTTC
D gene: -; clone size: once; V gene: TRBV5-6; J gene: TRBJ2-1; CDR3 protein: CASSYLVNEQFF; CDR3 DNA: TGTGCCAGCAGCTACCTAGTTAATGAGCAGTTCTTC
D gene: -; clone size: -; V gene: TRBV9; J gene: TRBJ2-1; CDR3 protein: CASSGVEQFF; CDR3 DNA: TGTGCCAGCAGCGGCGTAGAGCAGTTCTTC
D gene: -; clone size: -; V gene: TRBV23-1; J gene: TRBJ2-3; CDR3 protein: CASSPTGLTTDTQYF; CDR3 DNA: TGCGCCAGCAGCCCTACTGGACTAACCACAGATACGCAGTATTTT